Presented here are 26 T cell receptor beta chains from one specimen sequenced in a study of cytomegalovirus exposure and HLA in healthy donors. The PCR had 60 Vbeta and 13 Jbeta primers. Clones were read by immunoSEQ multiplex PCR, and TCRdb kept only the in-frame ones, dropping some. Here the sample spans roughly 100,000 clones, approximately 87% being singletons. The sequenced material came from PBMCs. Receptors originate from a man between 40 and 49 years old in good health and CMV-seronegative.

This clone was counted once. The chain has TRBV6-1 and TRBJ2-5; 9 bases map to TRBD2. Germline V gene sequence: CDR1 MNHNS, CDR2 SASEGT. The CDR3 sequence is 15 residues long. Germline trimming cut 2 bases from V and 4 bases from J; bases unmatched to any gene: 5. The CDR3 coding sequence is TGTGCCAGCAGTGAAACGGCGGGGGGGGGAGAGACCCAGTACTTC. Protein: CASSETAGGGETQYF.

The chain recombines TRBV13 with TRBJ2-5; 10 bases agree with TRBD2. V shed 0 bases and J 3 bases; nucleotides not matched to a gene: 4. This CDR3 spans 16 amino acids. Germline values: CDR1 PRHDT, CDR2 FYEKMQ (reference sequence). CDR3 residues: CASSLGLAGGEETQYF. For the CDR3, the DNA is TGTGCCAGCAGCTTAGGATTAGCGGGGGGTGAAGAGACCCAGTACTTC.

The genes are TRBV27 and TRBJ2-1; tentatively, D is TRBD2 (6 bases). V was pared by 6 bases and J by 0 bases, with 15 bases between. Germline values: CDR1 MNHEY, CDR2 SMNVEV (reference sequence). The CDR3 totals 16 residues. CDR3 amino acids: CASRPRLGSSYNEQFF. The CDR3 DNA reads TGTGCCAGCAGACCTAGACTAGGGAGCTCCTACAATGAGCAGTTCTTC.

V gene TRBV18 combines with J gene TRBJ1-2, with D unclear. This CDR3 has 19 amino acids. V was cut by 6 bases and J by 4 bases, with 30 bases left in between. Germline CDR1 KGHSH, CDR2 LQKENI. The CDR3 nucleotides read TGTGCCAGCTCCACTTCTGACACATCCTACGAACAATTTTTCTATGGCTACACCTTC. Protein sequence: CASSTSDTSYEQFFYGYTF.

The V and J genes are TRBV5-1 and TRBJ1-1; D ambiguous. The CDR3 contains 16 residues. Trimming left V 9 bases short and J 5 bases short, with 26 bases between. The germline V gene has CDR1 SGHRS and CDR2 YFSETQ. CDR3 region: CATQPTDGGSRTEAFF. DNA for the CDR3: TGCGCCACCCAACCGACCGATGGCGGCTCGAGAACTGAAGCTTTCTTT.

The chain recombines TRBV2 with TRBJ2-7; 7 bases fit TRBD1. The germline CDR1 and CDR2 sequences are SNHLY and FYNNEI. The CDR3 runs to 14 residues. J lost 3 bases, V lost 3 bases, and 5 bases had no gene match. The CDR3 DNA reads TGTGCCAGCAGTGAGGGGACAGTTTTCTACGAGCAGTACTTC. Translating it yields CASSEGTVFYEQYF.

This clone occurred a few times. The rearrangement uses TRBV5-8 and TRBJ1-2; possible D gene TRBD1, 5 bases. V was shortened by 0 bases and J by 2 bases, with 11 bases between the two germline ends. The CDR3 contains 15 residues. Germline lookup yields CDR1 SGHTS and CDR2 YDEGEE. In nucleotides, the CDR3 is TGTGCCAGCAGCTTGGGGCGACAGCGAAACTATGGCTACACCTTC. Translation gives CASSLGRQRNYGYTF.

The chain combines TRBV5-1 with TRBJ2-7, with 12 positions matching TRBD1. The CDR3 loop spans 15 amino acids. The V and J ends lost 2 bases and 4 bases, in that order; junction bases with no gene match: 4. The germline CDR1 and CDR2 sequences are SGHRS and YFSETQ. CDR3 DNA sequence: TGCGCCAGCAGCTTAGGGACAGGGGGCAGGTACGAGCAGTACTTC. Its translation: CASSLGTGGRYEQYF.

This chain links TRBV5-1 with TRBJ2-5; D is possibly TRBD1 (6 bases). The CDR3 runs 14 residues. Germline V gene sequence: CDR1 SGHRS, CDR2 YFSETQ. V was trimmed by 2 bases and J by 1 base, leaving 9 bases between them. The CDR3 nucleotides are TGCGCCAGCAGCTTTACAGGGTTCCAAGAGACCCAGTACTTC. It specifies CASSFTGFQETQYF.

The chain couples TRBV4-3 to TRBJ1-2, with D possibly being TRBD1 (5 bases). Trimming shortened V by 0 bases and J by 4 bases, and 12 bases separated the two germline ends. The CDR3 length is 15 residues. Per the germline V gene, CDR1 is LGHNA and CDR2 is YSLEER. CDR3 sequence reads: CASSQDIRTSYGYTF. The CDR3, as DNA: TGCGCCAGCAGCCAAGATATTAGGACATCCTATGGCTACACCTTC.

The J gene is TRBJ1-1, the V gene TRBV5-4, with a possible D match to TRBD1 (6 bases). Trimming took off 0 bases at V and 4 bases at J, with 10 bases between the two ends. The CDR3 is made up of 14 amino acids. Per germline, CDR1 SGHNT and CDR2 YYREEE (reference sequence). The CDR3 DNA sequence: TGTGCCAGCAGCTTGGTACAGGGCGGCACTGAAGCTTTCTTT. It is translated as CASSLVQGGTEAFF.

V usage is TRBV29-1 and J usage is TRBJ2-3, with 11 bases matching TRBD2. In germline, CDR1 is SQVTM, CDR2 ANQGSEA. With V trimmed by 6 bases and J by 1 base, 3 bases remained unmatched. The CDR3 loop spans 14 amino acids. The CDR3 here is CSVKGLAGTDTQYF. In DNA form, the CDR3 reads TGCAGCGTCAAGGGACTAGCGGGCACAGATACGCAGTATTTT.

The chain employs TRBV30 and TRBJ1-5; a weak D match, TRBD1 (5 bases). The germline gives CDR1 GTSNPN, CDR2 SVGIG (reference sequence). This CDR3 has 15 amino acids. Trimming stripped 2 bases from V and 2 bases from J, with 13 bases between. CDR3 sequence (DNA): TGTGCCTGGAGTCCCGACAGTCGGGGCAATCAGCCCCAGCATTTT. Translation gives CAWSPDSRGNQPQHF.

The gene calls are TRBV19 and TRBJ2-1, with 7 bases lining up with TRBD1. This CDR3 is 17 amino acids long. In germline, CDR1 is LNHDA, CDR2 SQIVND (reference sequence). With V trimmed by 7 bases and J by 5 bases, 17 bases remained unmatched. CDR3 DNA sequence: TGTGCCAGTACTCTAGACCCCTCCGGGACAGTCAACAATGAGCAGTTCTTC. Protein: CASTLDPSGTVNNEQFF.

The chain employs TRBV6-6 and TRBJ1-2; D may be TRBD1 (6 bases). Germline-derived CDR1 and CDR2 are MNHNY and SVGAGI (reference sequence). V lost 2 bases, J lost 6 bases, and 13 bases lay in between. This CDR3 has 14 amino acids. The CDR3 is CASSYPGQQDGYTF. The DNA for the CDR3 is TGTGCCAGCAGTTACCCTGGACAGCAGGATGGCTACACCTTC.

Only a few counts were recorded for this clone. CDR3 nucleotides: TGTGCCAGCTCACGCAAAACGGGGGGATTTGGAGAGACCCAGTACTTC. Translating gives CASSRKTGGFGETQYF. The chain links TRBV18 to TRBJ2-5, with 7 bases lining up with TRBD2. The length of the CDR3 is 16 residues. Germline CDR1 reads KGHSH; CDR2 reads LQKENI. V lost 4 bases to trimming and J lost 4 bases; unmatched junction nucleotides: 12.

The chain employs TRBV7-2 and TRBJ1-5; no clear D. Germline values: CDR1 SGHTA, CDR2 FQGNSA. The V end was cut by 5 bases, the J end by 1 base, with 12 bases between. The CDR3 totals 15 residues. CDR3 nucleotide sequence: TGTGCCAGCAGCATACAGAGCTTAAGCAATCAGCCCCAGCATTTT. Amino acid sequence: CASSIQSLSNQPQHF. The whole variable domain, remainder taken from reference TRBV7-2 and TRBJ1-5, is GAGVSQSPSNKVTEKGKDVELRCDPISGHTALYWYRQSLGQGLEFLIYFQGNSAPDKSGLPSDRFSAERTGGSVSTLTIQRTQQEDSAVYLCASSIQSLSNQPQHFGDGTRLSIL.

The J gene is TRBJ1-1, the V gene TRBV6-5; 10 bases agree with TRBD1. The junction had 5 bases not matched to a gene; V was cut back by 5 bases and J by 5 bases. Germline V CDR1 and CDR2: MNHEY, SVGAGI. CDR3 length: 14 residues. The CDR3 nucleotides read TGTGCCAGCAGTGAGACAGGGGGCCGGACTGAAGCTTTCTTT. It is translated as CASSETGGRTEAFF.

V gene TRBV19 combines with J gene TRBJ2-5; possibly TRBD2 for D (6 bases). V lost 6 bases and J 5 bases, leaving 7 bases between the germline ends. The CDR3 runs to 11 residues. Germline CDR1 LNHDA, CDR2 SQIVND (reference sequence). The CDR3 here is CASSRGETQYF. The CDR3 coding sequence is TGTGCCAGTAGCCGGGGGGAGACCCAGTACTTC.

The chain is built from TRBV15 and TRBJ2-3; TRBD2 might be the D (5 bases). This CDR3 has 14 amino acids. Germline lookup yields CDR1 LNHNV and CDR2 YYDKDF (reference sequence). V lost 0 bases to trimming and J lost 4 bases, with 8 bases between them. The chain's CDR3 is CATSRDRGSDTQYF. The CDR3 region has the DNA TGTGCCACCAGCAGAGATCGGGGATCAGATACGCAGTATTTT.

The CDR3 sequence is CASSPFSGGIYNEQFF. For the CDR3, the DNA is TGTGCCAGCAGCCCCTTCAGCGGGGGAATTTACAATGAGCAGTTCTTC. The rearrangement uses TRBV9 and TRBJ2-1, with 8 bases that match TRBD2. The CDR3 loop spans 16 amino acids. The germline V gene has CDR1 SGDLS and CDR2 YYNGEE. Losses at the gene ends were 4 bases for V and 4 bases for J; bases not matched to a gene: 10.

The V gene is TRBV19, the J gene TRBJ1-4; possible D gene TRBD1, 5 bases. CDR3 size: 14 residues. V shed 3 bases and J shed 6 bases, with 11 bases lying between them. Germline-derived CDR1 and CDR2 are LNHDA and SQIVND (reference sequence). The CDR3 DNA is TGTGCCAGTAGTATTTGGGGCGGGGATGAAAAACTGTTTTTT. It is translated as CASSIWGGDEKLFF. The full variable domain, rest sourced from reference TRBV19 and TRBJ1-4, is DGGITQSPKYLFRKEGQNVTLSCEQNLNHDAMYWYRQDPGQGLRLIYYSQIVNDFQKGDIAEGYSVSREKKESFPLTVTSAQKNPTAFYLCASSIWGGDEKLFFGSGTQLSVL.

The J gene is TRBJ1-4, the V gene TRBV30; D possibly corresponds to TRBD1 (5 bases). The germline gives CDR1 GTSNPN, CDR2 SVGIG (reference sequence). The CDR3 consists of 12 residues. The V end lost 8 bases, the J end lost 4 bases, and 11 bases lay between the germline ends. In nucleotides, the CDR3 is TGTGCCGGCGACAGCCTTAATGAAAAACTGTTTTTT. Translation: CAGDSLNEKLFF.

For the CDR3, the DNA is TGTGCCAGCAAACCGGACAGGGGTTCACCCCTCCACTTT. Amino acid sequence: CASKPDRGSPLHF. The chain uses TRBV6-1 and TRBJ1-6; 9 bases line up with TRBD1. The CDR3 runs 13 residues. Unmatched junction bases numbered 4, after V lost 7 bases and J lost 9 bases. Looked up from germline, CDR1 is MNHNS and CDR2 is SASEGT.

The DNA for the CDR3 is TGTGCCAGCAGCCGCAGAGGGACAGGGGCGAACTGGGCCGGGGAGCTGTTTTTT. Its protein product is CASSRRGTGANWAGELFF. The rearrangement joins TRBV9 to TRBJ2-2, with 10 nucleotides matching TRBD1. The CDR3 contains 18 residues. Trimming cost V 4 bases and J 6 bases; bases outside gene matches: 15. Germline assignment: CDR1 SGDLS and CDR2 YYNGEE.

This clone was picked up one time. The chain links TRBV4-1 to TRBJ1-2; D ambiguous. Per the germline V gene, CDR1 is MGHRA and CDR2 is YSYEKL. The CDR3 covers 15 residues. Trimming shortened V by 0 bases and J by 1 base, and 9 bases separated the two germline ends. CDR3 nucleotide sequence: TGCGCCAGCAGCCAAGATCATAACAGTAACTATGGCTACACCTTC. It is translated as CASSQDHNSNYGYTF.